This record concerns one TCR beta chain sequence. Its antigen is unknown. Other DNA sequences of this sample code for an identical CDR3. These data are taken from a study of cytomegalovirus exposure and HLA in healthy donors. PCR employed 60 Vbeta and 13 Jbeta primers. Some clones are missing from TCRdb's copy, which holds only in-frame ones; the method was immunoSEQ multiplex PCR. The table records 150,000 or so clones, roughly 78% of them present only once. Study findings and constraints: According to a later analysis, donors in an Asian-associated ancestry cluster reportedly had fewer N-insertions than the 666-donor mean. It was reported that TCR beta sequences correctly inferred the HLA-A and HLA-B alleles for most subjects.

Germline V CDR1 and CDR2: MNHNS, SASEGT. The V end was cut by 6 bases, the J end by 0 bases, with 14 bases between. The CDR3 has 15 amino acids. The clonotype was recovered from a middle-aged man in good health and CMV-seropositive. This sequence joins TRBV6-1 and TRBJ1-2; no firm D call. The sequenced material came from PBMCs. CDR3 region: CASSLGLTANYGYTF. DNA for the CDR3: TGTGCCAGCAGCCTAGGTCTTACCGCTAACTATGGCTACACCTTC.